A single sample gave rise to the 9 T cell receptor beta chains below, sequenced in a study of control samples from healthy donors and cancer patients. Some clones are missing from TCRdb's copy, which holds only in-frame ones; the method was immunoSEQ multiplex PCR. The repertoire holds over 100,000 clones, with around nine tenths as singletons. The sample comprised blood. The origin of the receptors is a human donor in good health. The donor label of this sample is uncertain.

This clone was found a few times. The CDR3 sequence: CASSSGIYEQYF. DNA of the CDR3: TGTGCCAGCAGCTCCGGAATCTACGAGCAGTACTTC. The chain couples TRBV11-2 to TRBJ2-7; unclear D gene. CDR1 is SGHAT and CDR2 is FQNNGV in the germline V gene. V lost 4 bases and J lost 3, with 7 bases in between. The CDR3 has 12 residues.

In this sample, this clone turned up once. The rearrangement uses TRBV2 and TRBJ2-3; no firm D call. The germline V and J ends were trimmed by 7 bases and 4 bases, with 9 bases remaining between them. The length of the CDR3 is 12 residues. CDR1 is SNHLY, CDR2 FYNNEI, per germline. CDR3 in amino acids: CASKGYADTQYF. The CDR3 coding sequence is TGTGCCAGCAAAGGCTACGCAGATACGCAGTATTTT. Looking up the rest from reference TRBV2 and TRBJ2-3 gives the full variable domain: EPEVTQTPSHQVTQMGQEVILRCVPISNHLYFYWYRQILGQKVEFLVSFYNNEISEKSEIFDDQFSVERPDGSNFTLKIRSTKLEDSAMYFCASKGYADTQYFGPGTRLTVL.

The rearrangement links TRBV6-5 to TRBJ1-1; D possibly corresponds to TRBD1 (5 bases). V was clipped by 7 bases and J by 4 bases, with 13 bases between them. CDR1 and CDR2 (germline): MNHEY, SVGAGI. The CDR3 totals 13 residues. CDR3 nucleotides: TGTGCCAGCACTCCGGGGCTCGGCACTGAAGCTTTCTTT. Protein sequence: CASTPGLGTEAFF.

V and J are TRBV6-5 and TRBJ1-1; weak D call: TRBD1 (6 bases). The CDR3 has 15 residues. Germline lookup yields CDR1 MNHEY and CDR2 SVGAGI. V gave up 8 bases and J gave up 1 base, with 17 bases separating them. CDR3 region: CASGGGRTGNTEAFF. In DNA form, the CDR3 reads TGTGCCAGCGGGGGCGGAAGGACTGGGAACACTGAAGCTTTCTTT.

The CDR3 bases are TGTGCCAGCAGACGACAGGGAAATTACGAGCAGTACTTC. Its protein product is CASRRQGNYEQYF. This rearrangement joins TRBV6-5 to TRBJ2-7, with 7 positions matching TRBD1. In germline, CDR1 is MNHEY, CDR2 SVGAGI. V trimming: 6 bases; J trimming: 4 bases; junction bases outside the gene matches: 6. This CDR3 is built from 13 residues.

The chain couples TRBV9 to TRBJ1-2, with D maybe TRBD1 (5 bases). Germline-derived CDR1 and CDR2 are SGDLS and YYNGEE. The CDR3 contains 14 residues. The V end lost 4 bases, the J end lost 4 bases, and 14 bases lay between the germline ends. The CDR3 coding sequence is TGTGCCAGCAGCCCACTGGACACTGGCTATGGCTACACCTTC. It encodes CASSPLDTGYGYTF.

The chain links TRBV5-1 to TRBJ2-3; the D gene could be TRBD1 or TRBD2 (5 bases each). V lost 2 bases and J lost 3, with 10 bases in between. Germline V gives CDR1 SGHRS, CDR2 YFSETQ. The CDR3 covers 14 residues. The CDR3 loop reads CASSFGGGTDTQYF. CDR3 in DNA: TGCGCCAGCAGCTTCGGTGGGGGAACAGATACGCAGTATTTT.

This chain connects TRBV5-1 to TRBJ2-3, with 7 bases lining up with TRBD2. Trimming at V came to 1 base and at J to 3 bases, leaving 2 bases not matched to a gene. The germline gives CDR1 SGHRS, CDR2 YFSETQ. The CDR3 runs to 14 residues. Written as DNA, the CDR3 is TGCGCCAGCAGCTTGAACGGGGGGACAGATACGCAGTATTTT. This gives the protein CASSLNGGTDTQYF.

The chain links TRBV28 to TRBJ2-5, with TRBD1 as a possible D gene (5 bases). Trimming took off 3 bases at V and 1 base at J, with 9 bases between the two ends. The CDR3 has 14 residues. CDR1 and CDR2 from the germline V gene are MDHEN and SYDVKM. The CDR3 region is CASSLGQIQETQYF. The DNA of the CDR3 is TGTGCCAGCAGTTTGGGGCAGATCCAAGAGACCCAGTACTTC.